The 27 T cell receptor beta chains listed next were all sequenced from one sample in a study of T cell repertoires and HLA-DP antigens. These receptors' targets are unknown. Measured with immunoSEQ multiplex PCR; TCRdb has only the in-frame clones, and not every one. The sample includes roughly 73,000 clones, roughly 77% of them seen just once. The sequencing input was CD4+ T cells from PBMCs. The receptors originated from a man aged 60 to 69 in good health and CMV-seronegative.

The chain couples TRBV7-9 to TRBJ1-3; D is possibly TRBD1 (6 bases). The CDR3 is 15 amino acids. In germline, CDR1 is SEHNR, CDR2 FQNEAQ (reference sequence). V was pared by 4 bases and J by 2 bases, with 12 bases between. CDR3 DNA sequence: TGTGCCAGCAGCTCCGGACAGTCCGCTGGAAACACCATATATTTT. Its translation: CASSSGQSAGNTIYF.

The rearrangement links TRBV7-3 to TRBJ2-5; TRBD2 is a possible D gene (7 bases). Between the trimmed V and J ends, which lost 5 bases and 7 bases, there was a span of 17 bases. Germline assignment: CDR1 SGHTA and CDR2 FQGTGA. The CDR3 extends over 14 amino acids. CDR3 sequence (DNA): TGTGCCAGCAGCCCGCCGGGGGGCGATGGGACCCAGTACTTC. This sequence encodes CASSPPGGDGTQYF.

V gene TRBV7-2 combines with J gene TRBJ2-3; D perhaps matches TRBD1 (5 bases). The V end was cut by 2 bases, the J end by 4 bases, with 7 bases between. From germline, CDR1 is SGHTA and CDR2 FQGNSA. The CDR3 length is 13 residues. CDR3 amino acids: CASSLSRADTQYF. For the CDR3, the DNA is TGTGCCAGCAGCTTATCCAGGGCAGATACGCAGTATTTT.

The chain combines TRBV30 with TRBJ1-1; possible D gene TRBD1, 6 bases. Germline-derived CDR1 and CDR2 are GTSNPN and SVGIG (reference sequence). The CDR3 extends over 13 amino acids. V was clipped by 5 bases and J by 1 base, with 11 bases between them. CDR3 region: CAWGTSGNTEAFF. As DNA, the CDR3 is TGTGCCTGGGGGACATCAGGGAACACTGAAGCTTTCTTT. The variable domain in full, completed from reference TRBV30 and TRBJ1-1, reads SQTIHQWPATLVQPVGSPLSLECTVEGTSNPNLYWYRQAAGRGLQLLFYSVGIGQISSEVPQNLSASRPQDRQFILSSKKLLLSDSGFYLCAWGTSGNTEAFFGQGTRLTVV.

The chain carries TRBV7-6 and TRBJ1-5; D remains unclear. The CDR3 consists of 15 residues. The V end was cut by 1 base, the J end by 1 base, with 8 bases between. Germline CDR1 reads SGHVS; CDR2 reads FNYEAQ. The CDR3 loop reads CASSLGVGSNQPQHF. The CDR3 DNA follows: TGTGCCAGCAGCTTAGGGGTTGGCAGCAATCAGCCCCAGCATTTT. The full variable domain, rest sourced from reference TRBV7-6 and TRBJ1-5, is GAGVSQSPRYKVTKRGQDVALRCDPISGHVSLYWYRQALGQGPEFLTYFNYEAQQDKSGLPNDRFSAERPEGSISTLTIQRTEQRDSAMYRCASSLGVGSNQPQHFGDGTRLSIL.

This clone was seen once. The chain combines TRBV30 with TRBJ2-6, with D perhaps given as TRBD1 or TRBD2 (6 bases each). CDR3 size: 16 residues. Germline CDR1 reads GTSNPN; CDR2 reads SVGIG (reference sequence). V lost 7 bases, J lost 2 bases, and 18 bases lay in between. CDR3 bases: TGTGCCTCCCCTGGGGGGCTTTTTGCTGGGGCCAACGTCCTGACTTTC. Translation: CASPGGLFAGANVLTF. The variable domain in full, completed from reference TRBV30 and TRBJ2-6, reads SQTIHQWPATLVQPVGSPLSLECTVEGTSNPNLYWYRQAAGRGLQLLFYSVGIGQISSEVPQNLSASRPQDRQFILSSKKLLLSDSGFYLCASPGGLFAGANVLTFGAGSRLTVL.

This clone was seen a few times. V usage is TRBV6-5 and J usage is TRBJ2-3, with D perhaps given as TRBD1 or TRBD2 (5 bases each). CDR1 MNHEY and CDR2 SVGAGI come from the germline V gene. The CDR3 runs to 11 residues. The V and J ends lost 2 bases and 8 bases respectively, with 5 bases between them. CDR3 nucleotides: TGTGCCAGCAGTTACGGGGGTACGCAGTATTTT. This encodes CASSYGGTQYF.

The chain employs TRBV19 and TRBJ1-1, with D uncertain. The CDR3 consists of 13 residues. Germline V gives CDR1 LNHDA, CDR2 SQIVND (reference sequence). V lost 5 bases to trimming and J lost 5 bases, with 12 bases between them. This CDR3 reads CASSPVGRTEAFF. CDR3 coding DNA: TGTGCCAGTAGTCCCGTGGGGAGAACTGAAGCTTTCTTT. Full variable domain (rest looked up from reference TRBV19 and TRBJ1-1): DGGITQSPKYLFRKEGQNVTLSCEQNLNHDAMYWYRQDPGQGLRLIYYSQIVNDFQKGDIAEGYSVSREKKESFPLTVTSAQKNPTAFYLCASSPVGRTEAFFGQGTRLTVV.

The chain employs TRBV12-5 and TRBJ2-1; 8 bases match TRBD1. J gave up 8 bases and V 1 base, and 7 bases lay outside the gene matches. CDR1 is LGHNT and CDR2 is FRNRAP in the germline V gene. The CDR3 runs to 15 residues. This CDR3 is CASGLGRTGIHEQFF. CDR3 nucleotide sequence: TGTGCTAGTGGTTTGGGAAGGACAGGGATCCATGAGCAGTTCTTC.

The chain has TRBV19 and TRBJ1-2, with TRBD1 matching 8 bases. CDR1 and CDR2 from the germline V gene are LNHDA and SQIVND (reference sequence). This CDR3 comprises 13 residues. V shed 7 bases, J shed 4 bases, and the junction held 5 bases outside the gene matches. CDR3 DNA sequence: TGTGCCAGTACCGTGACAGGGGCCTATGGCTACACCTTC. It is translated as CASTVTGAYGYTF.

The V gene is TRBV2, the J gene TRBJ2-3; 8 bases line up with TRBD2. Germline CDR1 SNHLY, CDR2 FYNNEI. V dropped 7 bases and J dropped 2; count of bases not matched to a gene: 5. This CDR3 has 14 residues. In nucleotides, the CDR3 is TGTGCCAGCACCGCGACTAGCGCCACAGATACGCAGTATTTT. This translates into CASTATSATDTQYF.

This sequence joins TRBV9 and TRBJ2-3, with TRBD2 matching over 11 bases. The V segment lost 4 bases and the J segment 3 bases; nucleotides outside the gene matches: 4. Germline-derived CDR1 and CDR2 are SGDLS and YYNGEE. The CDR3 is made up of 15 amino acids. CDR3 sequence (DNA): TGTGCCAGCAGCACCTTAGCGGGGGGGACAGATACGCAGTATTTT. This translates into CASSTLAGGTDTQYF.

CDR3 coding DNA: TGTGCCAGCTCACCACAGGGGGTGGTTGGCTACACCTTC. This gives the protein CASSPQGVVGYTF. J is TRBJ1-2 and V is TRBV18; perhaps TRBD1 as D (6 bases). The CDR3 has 13 residues. The germline V gene encodes CDR1 KGHSH and CDR2 LQKENI. Trimming cost V 1 base and J 7 bases, with 10 bases left between them.

The gene calls are TRBV7-2 and TRBJ2-1, with D perhaps matching TRBD1 (7 bases). This CDR3 has 15 residues. V lost 5 bases and J 7 bases, leaving 18 bases between the germline ends. CDR1 is SGHTA, CDR2 FQGNSA, per germline. The CDR3 DNA sequence: TGTGCCAGCAGCCCTGACAGGGACTTTTATAATGAGCAGTTCTTC. Translation: CASSPDRDFYNEQFF.

This clone has just a few counts. V usage is TRBV5-5 and J usage is TRBJ1-5; the D gene is possibly TRBD1 (5 bases). Germline CDR1 is SGHKS and CDR2 is YYEKEE (reference sequence). Trimming pared 0 bases from V and 0 bases from J, leaving 10 bases between. There are 16 residues in the CDR3. This CDR3 is CASSLVLGVSNQPQHF. The CDR3, as DNA: TGTGCCAGCAGCTTGGTTTTGGGGGTTAGCAATCAGCCCCAGCATTTT.

This clone turned up a few times. The identical CDR3 is also encoded by other nucleotide sequences in the sample. This chain connects TRBV15 to TRBJ1-5; 9 nucleotides match TRBD1. Germline assignment: CDR1 LNHNV and CDR2 YYDKDF (reference sequence). This CDR3 comprises 14 residues. The trim removed 5 bases at V and 6 bases at J, leaving 5 bases unmatched. The CDR3 nucleotides read TGTGCCACCAGCCGGGACAGGGTGGGTCAGCCCCAGCATTTT. Its translation: CATSRDRVGQPQHF.

The chain couples TRBV10-3 to TRBJ2-3, with TRBD1 matching over 9 bases. V trimming: 9 bases; J trimming: 3 bases; junction bases outside the gene matches: 7. The CDR3 is 14 residues long. Germline CDR1 is ENHRY and CDR2 is SYGVKD. The CDR3 nucleotides are TGTGCCATTGCTGGGACAGGGAATACAGATACGCAGTATTTT. It specifies CAIAGTGNTDTQYF.

This clone was counted a single time. The chain couples TRBV4-3 to TRBJ1-1, with D tentatively TRBD1 (6 bases). V was trimmed by 1 base and J by 1 base, leaving 13 bases between them. Germline V gives CDR1 LGHNA, CDR2 YSLEER. This CDR3 has 16 amino acids. Written as DNA, the CDR3 is TGCGCCAGCAGCCAAGGGGTCTCCAGGGGGAACACTGAAGCTTTCTTT. Translation: CASSQGVSRGNTEAFF.

This chain connects TRBV7-9 to TRBJ1-1, with D hard to call. Per germline, CDR1 SEHNR and CDR2 FQNEAQ (reference sequence). V lost 2 bases and J 11 bases, leaving 18 bases between the germline ends. The CDR3 totals 14 residues. The chain's CDR3 is CASSLSGVTVRAFF. The DNA of the CDR3 is TGTGCCAGCAGCTTAAGCGGAGTAACTGTCAGGGCTTTCTTT.

The chain uses TRBV30 and TRBJ1-2; the D gene is possibly TRBD1 (5 bases). The V end lost 1 base, the J end lost 8 bases, and 17 bases lay between the germline ends. The CDR3 covers 14 residues. The germline V gene has CDR1 GTSNPN and CDR2 SVGIG (reference sequence). CDR3 nucleotides: TGTGCCTGGAGTGGGAGCGGGGCCTCTATCGGCTACACCTTC. Residues: CAWSGSGASIGYTF.

As for this clone: This sample includes further DNA sequences coding for the same CDR3. This sequence joins TRBV7-9 and TRBJ2-7; D is possibly TRBD2 (6 bases). This CDR3 is 14 amino acids long. Trimming took 3 bases from V and 0 from J, leaving 9 bases between them. CDR1 is SEHNR, CDR2 FQNEAQ, per germline (reference sequence). The CDR3 nucleotides are TGTGCCAGCAGCTTGGGGGGAGTCTCCTACGAGCAGTACTTC. It is translated as CASSLGGVSYEQYF.

This clone was counted a few times. The CDR3 protein is CASSLRGTPEKLFF. The CDR3 nucleotides are TGTGCCAGCAGCCTCCGGGGGACGCCTGAAAAACTGTTTTTT. The V gene is TRBV28, the J gene TRBJ1-4, with D possibly being TRBD1 (5 bases). The CDR3 covers 14 residues. CDR1 is MDHEN and CDR2 is SYDVKM in the germline V gene. The germline V and J ends were trimmed by 6 bases and 7 bases, with 15 bases remaining between them.

The rearrangement joins TRBV5-6 to TRBJ1-2; D not certain. In germline, CDR1 is SGHDT, CDR2 YYEEEE. Trimming took 6 bases from V and 3 from J, leaving 12 bases between them. The CDR3 spans 13 residues. CDR3 protein: CASNEGSYYGYTF. The CDR3 coding sequence is TGTGCCAGCAACGAGGGCAGCTACTATGGCTACACCTTC.

This chain joins TRBV19 and TRBJ1-6, with a possible D match to TRBD1 (5 bases). Trimming removed 6 bases at V and 6 bases at J, with 9 bases between. The CDR3 consists of 13 residues. From germline, CDR1 is LNHDA and CDR2 SQIVND (reference sequence). CDR3 DNA sequence: TGTGCCAGTAGGGGGACGGCTAATTCACCCCTCCACTTT. Protein: CASRGTANSPLHF.

J is TRBJ1-1 and V is TRBV5-8, with 8 bases fitting TRBD1. V shed 5 bases, J shed 3 bases, and the junction held 12 bases outside the gene matches. Germline loops: CDR1 SGHTS, CDR2 YDEGEE. This CDR3 contains 16 residues. The DNA of the CDR3 is TGTGCCAGCAGGTCGGGCAGGGGGCGGGAATACACTGAAGCTTTCTTT. This encodes CASRSGRGREYTEAFF.

The V gene is TRBV14, the J gene TRBJ1-1; possible D gene TRBD1, 5 bases. This CDR3 contains 16 residues. Trimming left V 6 bases short and J 1 base short, with 18 bases between. Germline CDR1 and CDR2: SGHDN and FVKESK. The CDR3 nucleotides are TGTGCCAGCAGTCGGGCCCCGGGACCTTGGAACACTGAAGCTTTCTTT. Residues: CASSRAPGPWNTEAFF.

This clone was observed a handful of times. This sequence joins TRBV7-8 and TRBJ2-2; no clear D gene. CDR1 and CDR2 from the germline V gene are SGHVS and FQNEAQ. The ends were cut back, 5 bases at V and 1 base at J, with 5 bases in the middle. This CDR3 comprises 13 residues. The CDR3 here is CASSRMNTGELFF. The CDR3 coding sequence is TGTGCCAGCAGCCGTATGAACACCGGGGAGCTGTTTTTT.